This passage covers 28 T cell receptor beta chains from one sample sequenced in a study of blood T cell repertoires in COVID-19. Clones were sequenced by immunoSEQ multiplex PCR, and TCRdb holds only the in-frame ones, with some missing. The sample lists 200,000 to 250,000 clones, about four fifths occurring once. The sample was PBMCs or T cells enriched from blood (not recorded which). The receptors derive from a man aged 60 to 75 who had recovered from COVID-19.

The chain joins TRBV19 to TRBJ1-1, with 11 bases matching TRBD1. Germline lookup yields CDR1 LNHDA and CDR2 SQIVND (reference sequence). The CDR3 has 14 residues. The trim removed 2 bases at V and 11 bases at J, leaving 7 bases unmatched. The CDR3 sequence is CASSITSDRGQAFF. CDR3 sequence (DNA): TGTGCCAGTAGTATAACCTCGGACAGGGGGCAGGCTTTCTTT.

The chain combines TRBV27 with TRBJ2-6; 7 bases fit TRBD1. Germline V gene lookup returns CDR1 MNHEY and CDR2 SMNVEV (reference sequence). Trimming took 6 bases from V and 2 from J; bases not matched to a gene: 13. This CDR3 spans 18 amino acids. The CDR3 sequence is CASRGRDSHQPGANVLTF. The CDR3 nucleotides are TGTGCCAGCAGGGGCAGGGACAGCCACCAACCTGGGGCCAACGTCCTGACTTTC.

This clone was observed a handful of times. This chain links TRBV29-1 with TRBJ2-1; D might be TRBD2 (6 bases). Germline V CDR1 and CDR2: SQVTM, ANQGSEA. The ends were cut back, 7 bases at V and 9 bases at J, with 19 bases in the middle. This CDR3 spans 13 amino acids. CDR3 protein: CSALRMGGVEQFF. In nucleotides, the CDR3 is TGCAGCGCCCTAAGAATGGGAGGCGTTGAGCAGTTCTTC.

This clone showed up just a few times. The CDR3 region is CASSYTSPPTVQQYF. As DNA, the CDR3 is TGTGCCAGCAGTTACACCAGCCCGCCGACAGTACAGCAGTACTTC. J is TRBJ2-7 and V is TRBV6-2 or TRBV6-3; maybe TRBD1 (5 bases). The CDR3 loop spans 15 amino acids. The germline V gene has CDR1 MNHEY and CDR2 SVGEGT. V was shortened by 2 bases and J by 8 bases, with 19 bases between the two germline ends.

The V call is TRBV7-8, the J call TRBJ2-7; 7 bases are a match to TRBD2. Unmatched junction bases numbered 6, after V lost 4 bases and J lost 0 bases. The CDR3 runs to 15 residues. Germline CDR1 SGHVS, CDR2 FQNEAQ. CDR3 in DNA: TGTGCCAGCAGCTCTCGAGCGGGAAGCTCCTACGAGCAGTACTTC. Protein: CASSSRAGSSYEQYF.

This chain uses TRBV19 with TRBJ1-4; TRBD1 matches at 8 bases. The CDR3 is 14 amino acids. The ends lost 4 bases at V and 5 bases at J; junction bases unmatched: 3. Germline V CDR1 and CDR2: LNHDA, SQIVND (reference sequence). The CDR3 sequence is CASSKRQGNEKLFF. The CDR3 DNA reads as TGTGCCAGTAGTAAGAGACAGGGGAATGAAAAACTGTTTTTT. The full variable domain, in which reference TRBV19 and TRBJ1-4 provide the parts outside the CDR3, is DGGITQSPKYLFRKEGQNVTLSCEQNLNHDAMYWYRQDPGQGLRLIYYSQIVNDFQKGDIAEGYSVSREKKESFPLTVTSAQKNPTAFYLCASSKRQGNEKLFFGSGTQLSVL.

This clone occurred once. The V gene is TRBV4-3, the J gene TRBJ1-5, with 7 positions matching TRBD1. Trimming cost V 1 base and J 4 bases; bases outside gene matches: 7. CDR3 size: 16 residues. Germline CDR1 LGHNA, CDR2 YSLEER. The CDR3 DNA sequence: TGCGCCAGCAGCCAAGGTGTGGCAGGGGGGAATCAGCCCCAGCATTTT. Translating it yields CASSQGVAGGNQPQHF.

The chain links TRBV5-1 to TRBJ1-3; no clear D. The CDR3 runs 13 residues. The V end was cut by 5 bases, the J end by 0 bases, with 6 bases between. Germline V lookup: CDR1 SGHRS, CDR2 YFSETQ. CDR3 in DNA: TGCGCCAGCAGGCTGAGCTCTGGAAACACCATATATTTT. Encoded protein: CASRLSSGNTIYF.

The chain employs TRBV24-1 and TRBJ1-5; possible D gene TRBD1, 6 bases. Germline CDR1 is KGHDR and CDR2 is SFDVKD. The CDR3 contains 14 residues. The V end lost 3 bases, the J end lost 4 bases, and 9 bases lay between the germline ends. The CDR3 sequence: CATSDTGKNQPQHF. CDR3 DNA: TGTGCCACCAGTGATACAGGGAAGAATCAGCCCCAGCATTTT.

This clone appeared a few times. This chain connects TRBV4-3 to TRBJ2-1; D is undetermined. The CDR3 covers 16 residues. The V gene lost 2 bases and the J gene lost 7 bases, with 18 bases spanning the gap. The germline gives CDR1 LGHNA, CDR2 YSLEER. CDR3 region: CASSQSRLGWNNEQFF. CDR3 DNA sequence: TGCGCCAGCAGCCAATCCCGACTTGGTTGGAATAATGAGCAGTTCTTC.

This clone was counted ten times or more. V gene TRBV12-5 combines with J gene TRBJ2-5, with 8 bases that match TRBD1. The CDR3 consists of 19 residues. The germline V gene has CDR1 LGHNT and CDR2 FRNRAP. Trimming took 0 bases from V and 1 from J; bases not matched to a gene: 13. In DNA, the CDR3 is TGTGCTAGTGGTTTGGTCCCATCTCTCTCCACAGGGGGCCAAGAGACCCAGTACTTC. The encoded protein is CASGLVPSLSTGGQETQYF.

This clone was counted a single time. The chain uses TRBV5-1 and TRBJ2-7; 7 positions match TRBD1. Germline-derived CDR1 and CDR2 are SGHRS and YFSETQ. The CDR3 runs to 13 residues. The V segment lost 4 bases and the J segment 2 bases; nucleotides outside the gene matches: 3. In nucleotides, the CDR3 is TGCGCCAGCAGCGGGACAGTGGCCTACGAGCAGTACTTC. Its protein is CASSGTVAYEQYF.

The chain carries TRBV15 and TRBJ1-6, with TRBD1 matching over 7 bases. CDR1 LNHNV and CDR2 YYDKDF come from the germline V gene (reference sequence). This CDR3 contains 15 residues. Germline trimming cut 1 base from V and 7 bases from J; bases unmatched to any gene: 4. In nucleotides, the CDR3 is TGTGCCACCAGCAGAGTGACAGGGAGCAATTCACCCCTCCACTTT. Encoded protein: CATSRVTGSNSPLHF. The variable domain in full, completed from reference TRBV15 and TRBJ1-6, reads DAMVIQNPRYQVTQFGKPVTLSCSQTLNHNVMYWYQQKSSQAPKLLFHYYDKDFNNEADTPDNFQSRRPNTSFCFLDIRSPGLGDTAMYLCATSRVTGSNSPLHFGNGTRLTVT.

This clone was counted only a few times. The CDR3, as DNA: TGCGCCAGCAGCCTGGTGGGCACTTACACAGATACGCAGTATTTT. It translates to CASSLVGTYTDTQYF. This chain joins TRBV5-1 and TRBJ2-3; the D is unclear. With 4 bases removed from V and 2 bases from J, the gap between germline ends came to 14 bases. Germline lookup yields CDR1 SGHRS and CDR2 YFSETQ. This CDR3 contains 15 residues.

The gene calls are TRBV3-1 (or the pseudogene TRBV3-2) and TRBJ1-4; D uncertain. Germline CDR1 is LGHDT and CDR2 is YNNKEL (reference sequence). The CDR3 has 13 amino acids. Trimming shortened V by 0 bases and J by 10 bases, and 9 bases separated the two germline ends. CDR3 sequence: CASSQESNRKLFF. CDR3 coding DNA: TGTGCCAGCAGCCAAGAAAGTAACAGAAAACTGTTTTTT.

The CDR3 DNA follows: TGCGCCAGCAGCCGGTCAGGGGACTCTGGAAACACCATATATTTT. Translated: CASSRSGDSGNTIYF. V gene TRBV5-1 combines with J gene TRBJ1-3; tentatively, D is TRBD1 (6 bases). V lost 4 bases and J 0 bases, leaving 11 bases between the germline ends. The V gene's germline CDR1 is SGHRS and CDR2 YFSETQ. CDR3 size: 15 residues.

This chain uses TRBV7-2 with TRBJ2-3; 8 bases match TRBD2. With V trimmed by 5 bases and J by 5 bases, 6 bases remained unmatched. The germline V gene has CDR1 SGHTA and CDR2 FQGNSA. The CDR3 is 14 amino acids. The CDR3 DNA reads TGTGCCAGCAGCGTGGGACTAGGGGGAGATACGCAGTATTTT. The encoded protein is CASSVGLGGDTQYF.

Here the CDR3 DNA reads TGTGCCAGTAGTCCCTACTCAGGGGGAGTAGATACGCAGTATTTT. This codes for CASSPYSGGVDTQYF. The chain couples TRBV19 to TRBJ2-3; TRBD1 matches 7 bases. With 5 bases clipped from V and 5 bases from J, the junction kept 10 bases outside the gene matches. This CDR3 has 15 amino acids. Germline assignment: CDR1 LNHDA and CDR2 SQIVND (reference sequence).

This chain joins TRBV7-3 and TRBJ2-1, with TRBD1 matching 7 bases. Germline V gene sequence: CDR1 SGHTA, CDR2 FQGTGA. J lost 0 bases, V lost 5 bases, and 10 bases had no gene match. The CDR3 has 17 amino acids. The CDR3 DNA reads TGTGCCAGCAGCCCATCCGGGACAGCCTCCTCCTACAATGAGCAGTTCTTC. Translating it yields CASSPSGTASSYNEQFF.

The chain couples TRBV5-1 to TRBJ2-7; 9 bases fit TRBD1. The junction had 7 bases not matched to a gene; V was cut back by 0 bases and J by 6 bases. The length of the CDR3 is 15 residues. Germline-derived CDR1 and CDR2 are SGHRS and YFSETQ. Here the CDR3 DNA reads TGCGCCAGCAGCTTGGAATGGGACAGGGTATTCGAGCAGTACTTC. Translated, it gives CASSLEWDRVFEQYF.

The chain is built from TRBV7-9 and TRBJ1-1, with 11 bases identical to TRBD1. CDR3 length: 15 residues. CDR1 is SEHNR and CDR2 is FQNEAQ in the germline V gene (reference sequence). J was trimmed by 4 bases and V by 3 bases; bases with no gene match: 4. The CDR3 coding sequence is TGTGCCAGCAGCTTTCCGGGACAGGGGGTCACTGAAGCTTTCTTT. Amino acids: CASSFPGQGVTEAFF.

Worth noting for this clone: In the same sample, other DNA sequences code for this CDR3. The chain is built from TRBV19 and TRBJ1-6, with no clear D. With 4 bases removed from V and 0 bases from J, the gap between germline ends came to 7 bases. There are 15 residues in the CDR3. Germline-derived CDR1 and CDR2 are LNHDA and SQIVND (reference sequence). The CDR3 loop reads CASSSRSSYNSPLHF. Here the CDR3 DNA reads TGTGCCAGTAGTAGTAGGAGCTCCTATAATTCACCCCTCCACTTT. Complete variable domain (other parts from reference TRBV19 and TRBJ1-6): DGGITQSPKYLFRKEGQNVTLSCEQNLNHDAMYWYRQDPGQGLRLIYYSQIVNDFQKGDIAEGYSVSREKKESFPLTVTSAQKNPTAFYLCASSSRSSYNSPLHFGNGTRLTVT.

This clone was seen only once. The rearrangement joins TRBV6-4 to TRBJ1-1; D unclear. CDR1 is MRHNA, CDR2 SNTAGT, per germline. The length of the CDR3 is 15 residues. The V end was cut by 6 bases, the J end by 0 bases, with 14 bases between. As DNA, the CDR3 is TGTGCCAGCAGGGAACAGAATCTCATGAACACTGAAGCTTTCTTT. Protein product: CASREQNLMNTEAFF.

The rearrangement joins TRBV4-3 to TRBJ2-1, with TRBD2 matching 12 bases. After removal of 0 bases from V and 9 bases from J, the junction contained 6 bases not matched to a gene. The CDR3 loop spans 16 amino acids. Germline lookup yields CDR1 LGHNA and CDR2 YSLEER. CDR3: CASSQDRASGGGEQFF. The CDR3 nucleotides are TGCGCCAGCAGCCAAGATCGGGCTAGCGGGGGGGGTGAGCAGTTCTTC.

The chain has TRBV19 and TRBJ1-5; perhaps TRBD1 as D (5 bases). V was cut by 7 bases and J by 2 bases, with 15 bases left in between. Per germline, CDR1 LNHDA and CDR2 SQIVND (reference sequence). This CDR3 comprises 15 residues. CDR3 region: CASNKGRERNQPQHF. CDR3 DNA: TGTGCCAGTAACAAGGGGCGCGAGCGCAATCAGCCCCAGCATTTT.

V is TRBV11-3 and J is TRBJ2-2; 8 nucleotides align to TRBD1. After removal of 5 bases from V and 5 bases from J, the junction contained 4 bases not matched to a gene. This CDR3 has 14 residues. CDR1 is SGHNT and CDR2 is YENEEA in the germline V gene. The CDR3 loop is CASSRNRGTGELFF. CDR3 coding DNA: TGTGCCAGCAGCCGAAACAGGGGGACCGGGGAGCTGTTTTTT.

This clone appeared once. The genes are TRBV12-3 or TRBV12-4 and TRBJ1-1; the D gene is possibly TRBD1 (6 bases). The CDR3 spans 12 residues. The V end lost 3 bases, the J end lost 8 bases, and 10 bases lay between the germline ends. CDR3 sequence (DNA): TGTGCCAGCAGTTTTAATGGACAGGAAGCTTTCTTT. It translates to CASSFNGQEAFF.

The V call is TRBV5-1, the J call TRBJ1-5; possibly TRBD1 for D (5 bases). Germline values: CDR1 SGHRS, CDR2 YFSETQ. V gave up 0 bases and J gave up 1 base, with 5 bases separating them. The CDR3 length is 14 residues. The CDR3 loop reads CASSLGQSNQPQHF. For the CDR3, the DNA is TGCGCCAGCAGCTTGGGACAGAGCAATCAGCCCCAGCATTTT. Complete variable domain (other parts from reference TRBV5-1 and TRBJ1-5): KAGVTQTPRYLIKTRGQQVTLSCSPISGHRSVSWYQQTPGQGLQFLFEYFSETQRNKGNFPGRFSGRQFSNSRSEMNVSTLELGDSALYLCASSLGQSNQPQHFGDGTRLSIL.